Listed below are T cell receptor beta chains from one sample, sequenced in a study of vaccination and CD4 T cells after COVID-19. Using its own MiXCR run on the PCR reads, TCRdb lists one record per CDR3 protein. The sample has roughly 25,000 distinct CDR3 sequences, over 40% seen once. The sequences come from CD4+ T cells from blood, collected before SARS-CoV-2 vaccination. The receptors were sampled from a human donor who had recovered from COVID-19. Both conserved end residues are part of each CDR3. Fields, in order: V gene, CDR3 length, D gene, J gene, clone size, CDR3 protein, CDR3 DNA. A D gene is named only where the DNA matches it firmly. Clone size is given for some rows only: seen once, a few or many times, or a class if the clone is expanded.

>TRBV6-1|13|NA|TRBJ1-1|NA
CASSEVGNTEAFF
TGTGCCAGCAGTGAAGTTGGGAACACTGAAGCTTTCTTT
>TRBV20-1|16|NA|TRBJ2-1|NA
CSATLRDQSSYNEQFF
TGCAGTGCTACTCTCCGGGACCAGAGCTCCTACAATGAGCAGTTCTTC
>TRBV6-1|18|NA|TRBJ1-6|NA
CASSEFVARGSYNSPLHF
TGTGCCAGCAGTGAATTTGTGGCGAGGGGCTCCTATAATTCACCCCTCCACTTT
>TRBV29-1|13|TRBD2|TRBJ2-3|once
CSVEEDGRDTQYF
TGCAGCGTTGAAGAGGACGGGAGGGATACGCAGTATTTT
>TRBV6-2/TRBV6-3|15|TRBD2|TRBJ2-1|NA
CASKAGLAGLNEQFF
TGTGCCAGCAAGGCAGGACTAGCGGGACTCAATGAGCAGTTCTTC
>TRBV19|11|NA|TRBJ2-5|once
CASSREETQYF
TGTGCCAGTAGTAGGGAAGAGACCCAGTACTTC
>TRBV20-1|13|NA|TRBJ1-5|few
CSARAGPNQPQHF
TGCAGTGCTAGAGCGGGTCCTAATCAGCCCCAGCATTTT
>TRBV6-2/TRBV6-3|15|NA|TRBJ2-2|NA
CASSYGKTETGELFF
TGTGCCAGCAGTTATGGGAAGACTGAAACCGGGGAGCTGTTTTTT
>TRBV6-1|15|TRBD2|TRBJ2-7|NA
CASSVGTRGSAEQYF
TGTGCCAGCAGTGTTGGGACTAGGGGTTCGGCCGAGCAGTACTTC
>TRBV7-3|11|NA|TRBJ2-3|few
CASSNTDTQYF
TGTGCCAGCAGTAATACAGATACGCAGTATTTT
>TRBV6-1|13|NA|TRBJ2-5|few
CASSAGGQETQYF
TGTGCCAGCAGTGCGGGTGGCCAAGAGACCCAGTACTTC
>TRBV5-1|15|NA|TRBJ2-5|once
CASSLPGASQETQYF
TGCGCCAGCAGCTTGCCCGGAGCATCCCAAGAGACCCAGTACTTC
>TRBV19|13|TRBD1|TRBJ2-7|few
CASSQDRGIEQYF
TGTGCCAGTAGCCAGGACAGGGGAATCGAGCAGTACTTC
>TRBV20-1|16|TRBD2|TRBJ2-1|few
CSARDSRGRWYNEQFF
TGCAGTGCTAGAGACTCCCGCGGGAGGTGGTACAATGAGCAGTTCTTC
>TRBV10-3|12|NA|TRBJ2-5|few
CASAGNQETQYF
TGTGCCTCCGCGGGGAACCAAGAGACCCAGTACTTC
>TRBV20-1|14|NA|TRBJ2-1|NA
CSPDPGRSYNEQFF
TGCAGTCCGGATCCGGGCCGATCCTACAATGAGCAGTTCTTC
>TRBV20-1|16|TRBD2|TRBJ2-3|NA
CSALNKREGGADTQYF
TGCAGTGCTCTCAATAAAAGGGAGGGTGGGGCAGATACGCAGTATTTT
>TRBV28|13|TRBD2|TRBJ2-5|NA
CASRKSGIETQYF
TGTGCCAGCAGGAAAAGCGGGATAGAGACCCAGTACTTC
>TRBV28|12|NA|TRBJ2-4|NA
CASRDHKNIQYF
TGTGCCAGCCGGGACCATAAAAACATTCAGTACTTC
>TRBV27|18|TRBD1|TRBJ1-2|NA
CASSLYSLRTGGNYGYTF
TGTGCCAGCAGTTTGTATTCTCTACGGACAGGGGGCAACTATGGCTACACCTTC
>TRBV19|12|NA|TRBJ1-6|few
CASQTVNSPLHF
TGTGCCAGTCAGACAGTTAATTCACCCCTCCACTTT
>TRBV28|13|NA|TRBJ2-5|few
CASSAGRLGFQYF
TGTGCCAGCAGTGCGGGACGGCTTGGATTCCAGTACTTC
>TRBV2|12|NA|TRBJ2-5|few
CASRVAPETQYF
TGTGCCAGCAGGGTGGCCCCAGAGACCCAGTACTTC
>TRBV5-4|15|TRBD2|TRBJ2-3|NA
CASSLQRESSGTQYF
TGTGCCAGCAGCCTTCAGCGGGAGTCAAGTGGTACGCAGTATTTT
>TRBV28|15|TRBD1|TRBJ2-7|NA
CASRPGTGIAYEQYF
TGTGCCAGCAGACCCGGGACAGGGATCGCCTACGAGCAGTACTTC
>TRBV6-4|14|NA|TRBJ2-7|NA
CASSVKQEPYEQYF
TGTGCCAGCAGTGTTAAACAGGAGCCCTACGAGCAGTACTTC
>TRBV28|15|TRBD2|TRBJ2-5|NA
CASSSPGLASETQYF
TGTGCCAGCAGTTCCCCGGGACTAGCCTCAGAGACCCAGTACTTC
>TRBV7-9|14|TRBD1|TRBJ2-7|NA
CASSPGTVHYEQYF
TGTGCCAGCAGCCCCGGGACAGTACACTACGAGCAGTACTTC
>TRBV6-1|13|NA|TRBJ1-2|few
CASSVTGNYGYTF
TGTGCCAGCAGTGTGACAGGAAACTATGGCTACACCTTC
>TRBV7-9|15|NA|TRBJ2-7|few
CASSSVGGGRYEQYF
TGTGCCAGCAGCTCCGTCGGGGGAGGAAGGTACGAGCAGTACTTC
>TRBV6-1|11|NA|TRBJ2-1|NA
CASGRAGEQFF
TGTGCCAGCGGACGGGCAGGTGAGCAGTTCTTC
>TRBV20-1|15|TRBD1|TRBJ2-7|NA
CSASPGQGDWYEQYF
TGCAGTGCTAGCCCCGGACAGGGAGACTGGTACGAGCAGTACTTC
>TRBV27|16|TRBD1|TRBJ2-7|few
CASSFNPGQTFYEQYF
TGTGCCAGCAGTTTTAACCCGGGACAGACCTTCTACGAGCAGTACTTC
>TRBV6-1|12|NA|TRBJ2-6|once
CAGLSGANVLTF
TGTGCCGGGCTGTCGGGGGCCAACGTCCTGACTTTC
>TRBV11-2|12|NA|TRBJ2-7|few
CASSLEENEQYF
TGTGCCAGCAGCTTAGAGGAAAACGAGCAGTACTTC
>TRBV6-1|14|NA|TRBJ1-5|NA
CASTVQGSNQPQHF
TGTGCCAGCACCGTACAGGGTAGCAATCAGCCCCAGCATTTT
>TRBV28|15|NA|TRBJ2-2|NA
CASSRPLANTGELFF
TGTGCCAGCAGCCGACCACTAGCGAACACCGGGGAGCTGTTTTTT